A single TCR beta chain is shown here with its context. Its antigen is still unknown. The record originates from a study of beta chain features in type 1 diabetes. Markers CD45RO/CCR7/CD25/CD127/CD95/CD27 served to sort CD4+ naive, central memory, regulatory and stem cell-like memory cells. The sequenced template was cDNA made from the entire isolated RNA. The data were produced by immunoSEQ multiplex PCR, yet TCRdb's version contains in-frame clones alone and is incomplete. The sample consists of hundreds of thousands of clones, over 10% of them appearing once. Overall study findings and caveats: The naive, central memory and Treg TCRB repertoires looked more alike in patients than they did in healthy donors. Sequencing used cDNA, and cells with high TCR expression could therefore be over-represented.

The sequence came from a man between 18 and 35 years old in good health. The specimen sequenced was naive CD4+ T cells from blood.

The chain's CDR3 is CASSFQVTDTQYF. The DNA for the CDR3 is TGTGCCAGCAGCTTCCAGGTTACGGATACGCAGTATTTT. The chain employs TRBV5-5 and TRBJ2-3; D remains ambiguous. This CDR3 is 13 amino acids long. Germline assignment: CDR1 SGHKS and CDR2 YYEKEE (reference sequence). With 2 bases removed from V and 6 bases from J, the gap between germline ends came to 10 bases.